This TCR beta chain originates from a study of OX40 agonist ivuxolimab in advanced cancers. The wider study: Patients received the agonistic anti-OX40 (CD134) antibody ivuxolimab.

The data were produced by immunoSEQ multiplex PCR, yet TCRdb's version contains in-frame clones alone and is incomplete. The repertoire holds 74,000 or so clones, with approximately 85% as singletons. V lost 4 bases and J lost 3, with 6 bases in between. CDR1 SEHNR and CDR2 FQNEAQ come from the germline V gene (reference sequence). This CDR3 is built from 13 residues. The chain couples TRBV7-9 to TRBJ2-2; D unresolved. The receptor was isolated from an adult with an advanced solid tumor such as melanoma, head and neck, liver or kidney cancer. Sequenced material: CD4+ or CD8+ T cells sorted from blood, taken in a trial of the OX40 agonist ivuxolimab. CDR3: CASSSVYTGELFF. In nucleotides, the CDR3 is TGTGCCAGCAGCTCCGTCTACACCGGGGAGCTGTTTTTT.